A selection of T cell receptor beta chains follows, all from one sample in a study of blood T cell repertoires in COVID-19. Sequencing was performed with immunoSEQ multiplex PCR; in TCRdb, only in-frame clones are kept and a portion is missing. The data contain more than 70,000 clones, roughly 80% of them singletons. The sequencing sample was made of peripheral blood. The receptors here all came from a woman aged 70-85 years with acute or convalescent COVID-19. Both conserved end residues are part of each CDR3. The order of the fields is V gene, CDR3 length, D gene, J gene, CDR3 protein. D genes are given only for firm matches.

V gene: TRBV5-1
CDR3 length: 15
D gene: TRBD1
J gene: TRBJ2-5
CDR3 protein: CASSRGQGSMETQYF

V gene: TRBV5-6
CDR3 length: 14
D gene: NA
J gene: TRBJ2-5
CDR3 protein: CASSTIEGVETQYF

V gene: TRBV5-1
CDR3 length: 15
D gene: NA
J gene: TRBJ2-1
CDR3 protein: CASSSGMRSYNEQFF

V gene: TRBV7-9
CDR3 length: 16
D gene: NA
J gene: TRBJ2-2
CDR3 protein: CASSLGSSGNTGELFF

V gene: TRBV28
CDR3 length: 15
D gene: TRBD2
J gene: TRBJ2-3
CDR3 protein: CASSFLAGTTDTQYF

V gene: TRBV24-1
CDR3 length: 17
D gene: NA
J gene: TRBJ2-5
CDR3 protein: CATSDLGAPGRQETQYF

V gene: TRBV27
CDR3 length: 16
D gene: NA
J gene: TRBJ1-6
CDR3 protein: CASSNRVVVSNSPLHF

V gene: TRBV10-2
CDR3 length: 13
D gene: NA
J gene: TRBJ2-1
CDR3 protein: CASSGSGYNEQFF

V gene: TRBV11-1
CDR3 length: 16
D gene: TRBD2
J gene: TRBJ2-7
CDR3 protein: CASSLNPSGGSYEQYF

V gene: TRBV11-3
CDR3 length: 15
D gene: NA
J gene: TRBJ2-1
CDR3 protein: CASSLGQSAYNEQFF

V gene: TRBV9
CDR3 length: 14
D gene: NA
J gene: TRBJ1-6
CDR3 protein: CASSVGGGGSPLHF

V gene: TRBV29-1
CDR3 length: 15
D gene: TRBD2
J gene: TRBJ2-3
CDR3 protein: CSVQRLAGSTDTQYF

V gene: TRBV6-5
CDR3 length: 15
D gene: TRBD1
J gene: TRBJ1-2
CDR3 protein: CASSLGTGVVYGYTF

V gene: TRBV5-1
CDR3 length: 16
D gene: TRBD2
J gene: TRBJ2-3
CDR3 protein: CASRLVTSGSSDTQYF

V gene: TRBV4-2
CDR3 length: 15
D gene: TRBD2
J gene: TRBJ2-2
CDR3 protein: CASSQGRGFTGELFF

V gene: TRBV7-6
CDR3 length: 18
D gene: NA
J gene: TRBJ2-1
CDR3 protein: CASSLVWAGKSSYNEQFF

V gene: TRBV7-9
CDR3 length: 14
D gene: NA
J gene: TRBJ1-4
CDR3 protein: CASSLSEEWEKLFF

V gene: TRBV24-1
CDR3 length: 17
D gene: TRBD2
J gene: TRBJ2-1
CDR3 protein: CATSGQASGLAGGGQFF

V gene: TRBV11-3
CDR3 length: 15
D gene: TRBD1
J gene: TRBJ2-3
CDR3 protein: CASSSGQGRGDTQYF

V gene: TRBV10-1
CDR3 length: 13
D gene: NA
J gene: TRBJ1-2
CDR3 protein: CASSPDRRDGYTF

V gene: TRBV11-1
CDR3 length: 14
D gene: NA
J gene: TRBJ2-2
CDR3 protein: CASSLTRATRELFF

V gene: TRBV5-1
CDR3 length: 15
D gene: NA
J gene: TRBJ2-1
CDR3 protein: CASEPGGGDHNEQFF

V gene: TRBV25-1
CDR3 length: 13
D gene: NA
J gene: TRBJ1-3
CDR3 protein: CASSRSSGNTIYF